This T cell receptor beta chain was recorded in a study of blood T cell repertoires in COVID-19. This CDR3 has 14 amino acids. Per the germline V gene, CDR1 is SGDLS and CDR2 is YYNGEE. V was pared by 0 bases and J by 4 bases, with 8 bases between. Ages ranged from about 18 to 100 years, with residence in approximately 23 US areas. The assay was immunoSEQ multiplex PCR, and TCRdb's table has in-frame clones only and misses some. In the table there are almost 350,000 clones, about 88% of which are singletons. The chain couples TRBV9 to TRBJ2-1; possible D gene TRBD1, 6 bases. The clonotype comes from a woman in her twenties or thirties who had been exposed to COVID-19. The sequencing sample was made of PBMCs or T cells enriched from blood (not recorded which). The CDR3, as DNA: TGTGCCAGCAGCGTAGGGGGGCCTTACAATGAGCAGTTCTTC. Residues: CASSVGGPYNEQFF. The full variable domain, completed using reference TRBV9 and TRBJ2-1, is DSGVTQTPKHLITATGQRVTLRCSPRSGDLSVYWYQQSLDQGLQFLIQYYNGEERAKGNILERFSAQQFPDLHSELNLSSLELGDSALYFCASSVGGPYNEQFFGPGTRLTVL.